A selection of T cell receptor beta chains follows, all from one sample in a study of shared clonotypes between healthy human individuals. Sequencing used immunoSEQ multiplex PCR; TCRdb keeps in-frame clones, though not all of them. The profile shows hundreds of thousands of clones, around 96% of them singletons. The sequencing input was naive CD4+ T cells sorted from blood. The receptors shown here come from a woman in her twenties or thirties in good health. Each CDR3 is given with its conserved first and last residue.

>TRBV5-6|TRBJ1-5
CASSLGPSNQPQHF
>TRBV2|TRBJ2-3
CASVRTGGPRSTDTQYF
>TRBV6-1|TRBJ1-3
CASSEGDGYSGNTIYF
>TRBV27|TRBJ2-7
CASRGGRSSYEQYF
>TRBV6-5|TRBJ2-7
CASTKGQGGYEQYF
>TRBV7-2|TRBJ1-2
CASSLTDYGYTF
>TRBV2|TRBJ2-7
CASSDLTSGSGFEQYF
>TRBV18|TRBJ2-7
CASSSSGEGEQYF
>TRBV7-9|TRBJ2-7
CASSWSSYEQYF
>TRBV10-2|TRBJ1-1
CASSEQGNTEAFF
>TRBV19|TRBJ1-4
CASSILGLTTNEKLFF
>TRBV15|TRBJ2-7
CATSRISGSPHEQYF
>TRBV6-1|TRBJ2-7
CATTGTEYEQYF
>TRBV7-9|TRBJ2-7
CASSSRTAGGREQYF
>TRBV5-1|TRBJ2-1
CASSLASAAYNEQFF
>TRBV15|TRBJ2-7
CATSRDLAVSYEQYF
>TRBV28|TRBJ2-1
CASSPQDSSYNEQFF
>TRBV2|TRBJ1-1
CASSDQGARTEAFF
>TRBV29-1|TRBJ2-5
CSVEVGGWETQYF
>TRBV7-9|TRBJ2-1
CASSADSSYNEQFF
>TRBV30|TRBJ2-4
CAWRDRGKNIQYF
>TRBV10-3|TRBJ2-5
CAIRLQTQYF
>TRBV28|TRBJ1-2
CASASGTEQFYGYTF